These 21 T cell receptor beta chains share one sample of origin, sequenced in a study of blood T cells in healthy people across ages. A second PCR, run for about 6 to 11 cycles, used a sample-barcoded 5' primer plus a J-beta primer mix. TCRdb used MiXCR to reprocess the 5' RACE reads, holding one entry per CDR3 protein. The sample yields 600,000 to 850,000 distinct CDR3 sequences, around a quarter seen once. Separately, the same data were catalogued under a study of T cells of mothers and their children.

The source material was blood. The receptors stem from a boy under 18 in good health.

This clonotype was counted at least ten times. The rearrangement joins TRBV28 to TRBJ1-2; D possibly corresponds to TRBD1 (5 bases). The CDR3 is made up of 13 amino acids. CDR1 and CDR2 from the germline V gene are MDHEN and SYDVKM. V dropped 2 bases and J dropped 5 bases, with 9 bases sitting between them. The chain's CDR3 is CASSLGRGYGYTF. For the CDR3, the DNA is TGTGCCAGCAGTTTAGGGAGGGGTTATGGCTACACCTTC.

V is TRBV5-1 and J is TRBJ1-4, with a tentative D call TRBD1 (5 bases). CDR1 and CDR2 from the germline V gene are SGHRS and YFSETQ. This CDR3 region has 16 residues. V was clipped by 4 bases and J by 0 bases, with 13 bases between them. The CDR3 loop reads CASSLDRLATNEKLFF. CDR3 coding DNA: TGCGCCAGCAGCCTAGACAGACTTGCAACTAATGAAAAACTGTTTTTT.

The chain couples TRBV24-1 to TRBJ2-5; 9 bases map to TRBD1. The J call is doubtful: the DNA matches TRBJ2-7 better. This CDR3 region has 14 residues. CDR1 is KGHDR, CDR2 SFDVKD, per germline. CDR3 sequence (DNA): TGTGCCACCAGTGACCGGGACAGGGCACACGAGCAGTACTTC. As protein: CATSDRDRAHEQYF.

The sample holds a few counts of this clonotype. The rearrangement links TRBV4-2 to TRBJ2-2; TRBD1 agrees at 9 bases. This CDR3 comprises 16 residues. The V gene end was trimmed by 3 bases and the J gene end by 7 bases; junction bases not matched to a gene: 9. CDR1 and CDR2 (germline): LGHNA, YNFKEQ. The CDR3 DNA reads TGTGCCAGCAGCCATTCTACAGGGGGCAAGGACGGGGAGCTGTTTTTT. It specifies CASSHSTGGKDGELFF.

This clonotype was seen a single time. One end of the junction does not line up with germline, which may come from a read error. This rearrangement joins TRBV6-6 to TRBJ1-2, with no clear D. The CDR3 runs 16 residues. Germline CDR1 reads MNHNY; CDR2 reads SVGAGI (reference sequence). CDR3 in amino acids: CASSYSDWREDYGCTF. As DNA, the CDR3 is TGTGCCAGCAGTTACTCTGATTGGAGGGAGGACTATGGCTGCACCTTC.

This chain connects TRBV11-2 to TRBJ2-5, with D possibly being TRBD1 (6 bases). The V end lost 4 bases, the J end lost 4 bases, and 16 bases lay between the germline ends. Germline CDR1 reads SGHAT; CDR2 reads FQNNGV. CDR3 size: 15 residues. CDR3 nucleotide sequence: TGTGCCAGCAGCTCAGACCCCCTAGGGGGAGAGACCCAGTACTTC. It codes for CASSSDPLGGETQYF.

The rearrangement links TRBV10-3 to TRBJ2-6, with a possible D match to TRBD1 (6 bases). Germline values: CDR1 ENHRY, CDR2 SYGVKD. This CDR3 has 17 residues. V gave up 10 bases and J gave up 2 bases, with 21 bases separating them. The CDR3: CASFNGGGAAGANVLTF. DNA for the CDR3: TGTGCCAGCTTCAACGGTGGGGGCGCGGCTGGGGCCAACGTCCTGACTTTC.

The rearrangement links TRBV7-3 to TRBJ2-5, with D possibly matching TRBD2 (6 bases). The DNA end is a closer match to TRBJ2-1, so the J assignment may be wrong. Germline assignment: CDR1 SGHTA and CDR2 FQGTGA. CDR3 length equals 16 residues. DNA of the CDR3: TGTGCCAGCAGCTTAATAGGAGGGGCTCCCAACAATGAGCAGTTCTTC. It specifies CASSLIGGAPNNEQFF.

This clonotype was seen a handful of times. V usage is TRBV20-1 and J usage is TRBJ2-7; possibly TRBD1 for D (6 bases). CDR3 size: 15 residues. Per the germline V gene, CDR1 is DFQATT and CDR2 is SNEGSKA (reference sequence). The V end lost 7 bases, the J end lost 0 bases, and 19 bases lay between the germline ends. The CDR3 loop reads CSGNRVKPSSYEQYF. Here the CDR3 DNA reads TGCAGTGGGAACAGGGTCAAGCCGAGCTCCTACGAGCAGTACTTC.

The chain recombines TRBV4-1 with TRBJ2-5; D unclear. The J call may be wrong; the DNA end is better matched by TRBJ2-7. The CDR3 runs 17 residues. The germline V gene encodes CDR1 MGHRA and CDR2 YSYEKL. CDR3 residues: CASSQEGELSPDYEQYF. CDR3 nucleotides: TGCGCCAGCAGCCAAGAAGGAGAGCTATCCCCGGACTACGAGCAGTACTTC.

This clonotype was seen more than once but under ten times. This chain uses TRBV7-8 with TRBJ2-1, with 14 bases matching TRBD2. CDR3 length equals 18 residues. V shed 0 bases, J shed 8 bases, and the junction held 9 bases outside the gene matches. Per the germline V gene, CDR1 is SGHVS and CDR2 is FQNEAQ. CDR3 sequence (DNA): TGTGCCAGCAGCTTAGCGAAGACTAGCGGGAGGGCCTTGGATGAGCAGTTCTTC. This gives the protein CASSLAKTSGRALDEQFF.

This clonotype has ten or more counts. This chain uses TRBV6-5 with TRBJ2-2; D may correspond to TRBD1 or TRBD2 (5 bases each). Germline V gives CDR1 MNHEY, CDR2 SVGAGI. This CDR3 has 15 residues. Between the trimmed V and J ends, which lost 0 bases and 0 bases, there was a span of 5 bases. CDR3 DNA sequence: TGTGCCAGCAGTTACTCGGGGGCGAACACCGGGGAGCTGTTTTTT. Protein product: CASSYSGANTGELFF.

This clonotype came up a few times. The rearrangement uses TRBV7-2 and TRBJ2-5; 11 positions match TRBD2. This CDR3 has 18 residues. Looked up from germline, CDR1 is SGHTA and CDR2 is FQGNSA. The trim removed 0 bases at V and 4 bases at J, leaving 10 bases unmatched. The CDR3 protein is CASSLAASGGRLRETQYF. The CDR3 bases are TGTGCCAGCAGCTTAGCAGCTAGCGGGGGGCGGCTCCGAGAGACCCAGTACTTC. The full variable domain, with the rest looked up from reference TRBV7-2 and TRBJ2-5, is GAGVSQSPSNKVTEKGKDVELRCDPISGHTALYWYRQSLGQGLEFLIYFQGNSAPDKSGLPSDRFSAERTGGSVSTLTIQRTQQEDSAVYLCASSLAASGGRLRETQYFGPGTRLLVL.

The V and J genes are TRBV4-3 and TRBJ2-1; 11 nucleotides match TRBD2. V lost 0 bases and J lost 7; bases outside the gene matches: 8. Germline CDR1 reads LGHNA; CDR2 reads YSLEER. The CDR3 is 17 amino acids. This CDR3 reads CASSQEIAGGRENEQFF. The CDR3, as DNA: TGCGCCAGCAGCCAAGAAATAGCGGGGGGGAGGGAGAATGAGCAGTTCTTC.

This clonotype turned up a few times. The chain recombines TRBV19 with TRBJ2-1, with D possibly TRBD2 on 5 matching bases. CDR1 and CDR2 (germline): LNHDA, SQIVND (reference sequence). V lost 7 bases to trimming and J lost 5 bases, with 15 bases between them. The CDR3 is made up of 14 amino acids. CDR3 in amino acids: CASNWAYGDNEQFF. The CDR3 coding sequence is TGTGCCAGTAACTGGGCCTACGGGGACAATGAGCAGTTCTTC.

V gene TRBV9 combines with J gene TRBJ2-3; TRBD1 or TRBD2 may be the D gene (5 bases each). The germline V gene encodes CDR1 SGDLS and CDR2 YYNGEE. This CDR3 comprises 15 residues. V was shortened by 0 bases and J by 1 base, with 9 bases between the two germline ends. CDR3 region: CASSVDLGGTDTQYF. The CDR3 nucleotides are TGTGCCAGCAGCGTAGATCTGGGGGGCACAGATACGCAGTATTTT.

The chain combines TRBV28 with TRBJ2-5, with D possibly being TRBD1 or TRBD2 (6 bases each). The DNA end favors TRBJ2-1, so the J call may be wrong. In germline, CDR1 is MDHEN, CDR2 SYDVKM. The CDR3 length is 17 residues. The CDR3 DNA reads TGTGCCAGCAGTGCCCCAGAGGGCAGGGGACTCTACAATGAGCAGTTCTTC. It encodes CASSAPEGRGLYNEQFF.

This chain connects TRBV2 to TRBJ2-2; 12 bases align to TRBD1. The germline V gene encodes CDR1 SNHLY and CDR2 FYNNEI. Germline trimming cut 9 bases from V and 5 bases from J; bases unmatched to any gene: 7. There are 15 residues in the CDR3. This chain's CDR3 is CASRGQGARTGELFF. CDR3 bases: TGTGCCAGTCGGGGACAGGGGGCTCGAACCGGGGAGCTGTTTTTT.

The chain employs TRBV25-1 and TRBJ2-7; D is unresolved. CDR1 and CDR2 from the germline V gene are MGHDK and SYGVNS. The length of the CDR3 is 12 residues. The germline V and J ends were trimmed by 1 base and 7 bases, with 8 bases remaining between them. The CDR3 here is CASSEFGREQYF. CDR3 nucleotide sequence: TGTGCCAGCAGTGAATTTGGTAGGGAGCAGTACTTC.

This rearrangement joins TRBV13 to TRBJ1-1; a weak D match, TRBD1 (5 bases). V was pared by 5 bases and J by 2 bases, with 12 bases between. CDR1 and CDR2 from the germline V gene are PRHDT and FYEKMQ (reference sequence). The CDR3 runs 14 residues. CDR3: CASSGSRENTEAFF. The CDR3 region has the DNA TGTGCCAGCAGCGGATCCAGGGAAAACACTGAAGCTTTCTTT. The whole variable domain, remainder taken from reference TRBV13 and TRBJ1-1, is AAGVIQSPRHLIKEKRETATLKCYPIPRHDTVYWYQQGPGQDPQFLISFYEKMQSDKGSIPDRFSAQQFSDYHSELNMSSLELGDSALYFCASSGSRENTEAFFGQGTRLTVV.

This chain uses TRBV7-9 with TRBJ2-1, with 7 bases that match TRBD1. The DNA end is a closer match to TRBJ2-5, so the J assignment may be wrong. The CDR3 has 14 amino acids. CDR1 SEHNR and CDR2 FQNEAQ come from the germline V gene (reference sequence). The CDR3 DNA follows: TGTGCCAGCAGCGCAGACAGGGAAAAGGAGACCCAGTACTTC. Its protein product is CASSADREKETQYF.